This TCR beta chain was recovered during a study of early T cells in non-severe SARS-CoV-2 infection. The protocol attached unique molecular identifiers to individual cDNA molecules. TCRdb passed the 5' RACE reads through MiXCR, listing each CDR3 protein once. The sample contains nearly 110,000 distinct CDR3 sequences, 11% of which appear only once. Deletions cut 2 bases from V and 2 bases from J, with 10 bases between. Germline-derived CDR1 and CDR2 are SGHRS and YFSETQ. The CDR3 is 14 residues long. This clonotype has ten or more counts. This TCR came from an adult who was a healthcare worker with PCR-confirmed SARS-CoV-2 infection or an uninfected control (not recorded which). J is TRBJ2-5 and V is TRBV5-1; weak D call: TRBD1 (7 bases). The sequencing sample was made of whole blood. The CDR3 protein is CASSFRGAQETQYF. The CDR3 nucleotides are TGCGCCAGCAGCTTCAGGGGGGCTCAAGAGACCCAGTACTTC.